A single sample gave rise to the 21 T cell receptor beta chains below, sequenced in a study of human T cells and chemical hapten exposure. This sample's time point: pre-sensitization, week 0. Treatment given: therapeutic diphenylcyclopropenone sensitization with weekly scalp DPC. Unseparated into fractions, whole blood served as the source from which total RNA was extracted. MiXCR, applied by TCRdb to the RACE reads, yields one record per CDR3 protein. The table shows about 55,000 distinct CDR3 sequences, with 9.5% to 10% occurring only once. The sample consisted of whole blood, taken in connection with sensitization to the hapten diphenylcyclopropenone (DPC). These receptor sequences come from a woman aged 30 to 39 with alopecia areata. Some clones in this sample may be carry-over from other donors' samples.

This clonotype was detected only a few times. The V and J genes are TRBV21-1 and TRBJ2-1; TRBD2 reflects the table's D call only, with no check against the DNA. TRBV21-1 is classified as a pseudogene. The CDR3 totals 13 residues. CDR3 sequence reads: CASSINAGIEQFF. CDR3 nucleotides: TGTGCCAGCAGCATCAACGCGGGAATTGAGCAGTTCTTC.

This clonotype was picked up many times. The V gene is TRBV12-3 or TRBV12-4, the J gene TRBJ2-7; D is tentatively TRBD1 or TRBD2 (6 bases each). This CDR3 comprises 13 residues. V was shortened by 6 bases and J by 6 bases, with 15 bases between the two germline ends. CDR3 protein: CASSQGRWSEQYF. CDR3 in DNA: TGTGCCAGCAGCCAGGGGAGGTGGAGCGAGCAGTACTTC.

Turning to this clonotype: The junction differs from germline at one of its ends, possibly a read error. The chain uses TRBV6-1 and TRBJ1-2, with TRBD1 identical over 8 bases. CDR1 is MNHNS, CDR2 SASEGT, per germline. The CDR3 has 14 residues. The CDR3 region has the DNA TGTGCCAGCAGTGAGAGTGGACAGGGCTATGGCGACACCTTC. It translates to CASSESGQGYGDTF.

The J gene is TRBJ1-5, the V gene TRBV3-1; D remains unclear. Trimming removed 1 base from V and 5 bases from J, with 6 bases in between. The CDR3 is 13 amino acids. Germline V gene lookup returns CDR1 LGHDT and CDR2 YNNKEL (reference sequence). CDR3 residues: CASSQGAYQPQHF. The CDR3 nucleotides read TGTGCCAGCAGCCAAGGGGCTTATCAGCCCCAGCATTTT.

This clonotype was detected many times. The gene calls are TRBV28 and TRBJ1-1; tentatively, D is TRBD1 (6 bases). V lost 6 bases to trimming and J lost 8 bases, with 19 bases between them. The length of the CDR3 is 14 residues. Germline V gives CDR1 MDHEN, CDR2 SYDVKM. In DNA form, the CDR3 reads TGTGCCAGCAGACCTCCAGGGGAGTGGGGAGAAGCTTTCTTT. The encoded protein is CASRPPGEWGEAFF.

The chain joins TRBV28 to TRBJ2-2; D gene ambiguous. The CDR3 is 14 residues long. Germline CDR1 and CDR2: MDHEN and SYDVKM. Deletions cut 2 bases from V and 5 bases from J, with 9 bases between. This CDR3 is CASSLRPPTGELFF. As DNA, the CDR3 is TGTGCCAGCAGTTTACGCCCTCCGACCGGGGAGCTGTTTTTT. Together with reference TRBV28 and TRBJ2-2, the CDR3 gives the full variable domain: DVKVTQSSRYLVKRTGEKVFLECVQDMDHENMFWYRQDPGLGLRLIYFSYDVKMKEKGDIPEGYSVSREKKERFSLILESASTNQTSMYLCASSLRPPTGELFFGEGSRLTVL.

J is TRBJ1-6 and V is TRBV6-2 or TRBV6-3, with D hard to call. The CDR3 is 14 residues long. Between the trimmed V and J ends, which lost 6 bases and 7 bases, there was a span of 13 bases. Germline V gives CDR1 MNHEY, CDR2 SVGEGT. The CDR3 DNA reads TGTGCCAGCAGGGGTCTTATTGCGAATTCACCCCTCCACTTT. Translation: CASRGLIANSPLHF.

The CDR3 DNA is TGTGCCAGCAGCCCAGGGGGCGCCGGGATTCAGCCCCAGCATTTT. Protein product: CASSPGGAGIQPQHF. The V and J genes are TRBV2 and TRBJ1-5, with TRBD1 matching 8 bases. Germline lookup yields CDR1 SNHLY and CDR2 FYNNEI. The V gene end was trimmed by 6 bases and the J gene end by 6 bases; junction bases not matched to a gene: 10. CDR3 length: 15 amino acids.

This clonotype was counted a few times. The V and J genes are TRBV6-5 and TRBJ1-5; the match to TRBD1 covers 11 bases. The J segment lost 2 bases and the V segment lost 6 bases, leaving 6 bases of the junction unmatched. In germline, CDR1 is MNHEY, CDR2 SVGAGI. This CDR3 is built from 16 residues. The CDR3 reads CASRRTGGWGNQPQHF. CDR3 nucleotide sequence: TGTGCCAGCAGGAGGACAGGGGGCTGGGGCAATCAGCCCCAGCATTTT.

A few counts support this clonotype. The chain carries TRBV3-1 and TRBJ2-5; 11 bases agree with TRBD2. CDR1 and CDR2 from the germline V gene are LGHDT and YNNKEL (reference sequence). The CDR3 consists of 16 residues. V lost 1 base, J lost 2 bases, and 3 bases stayed unmatched. CDR3 nucleotides: TGTGCCAGCAGCCAAGCGCTAGCGGGGGGACAAGAGACCCAGTACTTC. As protein: CASSQALAGGQETQYF.

There are a few counts of this clonotype. The V call is TRBV20-1, the J call TRBJ1-5; 10 bases fit TRBD1. Germline values: CDR1 DFQATT, CDR2 SNEGSKA (reference sequence). The ends lost 2 bases at V and 3 bases at J; junction bases unmatched: 7. The CDR3 consists of 16 residues. The CDR3 nucleotides are TGCAGTGCTAGATCGGGACAGGGGACCGTCAATCAGCCCCAGCATTTT. Translated: CSARSGQGTVNQPQHF.

The chain links TRBV12-3 or TRBV12-4 to TRBJ2-7; 8 nucleotides match TRBD1. J gave up 6 bases and V 6 bases, and 10 bases lay outside the gene matches. This CDR3 spans 14 amino acids. CDR3 bases: TGTGCCAGCAGCGCCGGGACAGGAGATCGCGAGCAGTACTTC. This encodes CASSAGTGDREQYF.

This clonotype appeared a few times. The genes are TRBV5-1 and TRBJ2-3; D might be TRBD2 (5 bases). V lost 8 bases and J lost 6, with 19 bases in between. Germline V gene data show CDR1 as SGHRS and CDR2 as YFSETQ. This CDR3 is 14 amino acids long. The CDR3 loop is CASSIVDLRDTQYF. CDR3 nucleotide sequence: TGCGCCAGTAGCATTGTGGACTTACGGGATACGCAGTATTTT.

This chain joins TRBV29-1 and TRBJ2-5, with D perhaps TRBD1 (5 bases). Germline V CDR1 and CDR2: SQVTM, ANQGSEA. V gave up 8 bases and J gave up 5 bases, with 15 bases separating them. CDR3 length: 12 residues. CDR3 protein: CSINAGQETQYF. CDR3 bases: TGCAGCATTAATGCAGGGCAGGAGACCCAGTACTTC.

The J gene is TRBJ2-3, the V gene TRBV27, with D unclear. Germline V CDR1 and CDR2: MNHEY, SMNVEV (reference sequence). The V end lost 5 bases, the J end lost 5 bases, and 8 bases lay between the germline ends. This CDR3 has 12 residues. Here the CDR3 DNA reads TGTGCCAGCAGTAGGACCGGAGATACGCAGTATTTT. Translated: CASSRTGDTQYF.

This clonotype was observed a handful of times. The chain has TRBV19 and TRBJ2-1, with TRBD2 matching over 8 bases. Losses at the gene ends were 5 bases for V and 2 bases for J; bases not matched to a gene: 2. Germline assignment: CDR1 LNHDA and CDR2 SQIVND (reference sequence). CDR3 size: 14 residues. CDR3: CASSVGGAYNEQFF. Written as DNA, the CDR3 is TGTGCCAGTAGTGTCGGGGGGGCCTACAATGAGCAGTTCTTC.

This clonotype has at least ten counts. J is TRBJ1-5 and V is TRBV6-5, with no clear D. Germline V gene sequence: CDR1 MNHEY, CDR2 SVGAGI. With 6 bases removed from V and 4 bases from J, the gap between germline ends came to 10 bases. This CDR3 has 13 amino acids. The DNA for the CDR3 is TGTGCCAGCAGCCTGATTGGGAATCAGCCCCAGCATTTT. This sequence encodes CASSLIGNQPQHF.

This clonotype has a count of ten or more. The chain couples TRBV3-1 to TRBJ2-3; 9 positions agree with TRBD1. Germline V gives CDR1 LGHDT, CDR2 YNNKEL (reference sequence). Trimming removed 0 bases from V and 7 bases from J; junction bases left unmatched: 14. The CDR3 runs to 18 residues. The CDR3 sequence is CASSQDLGGQGGVNTQYF. CDR3 sequence (DNA): TGTGCCAGCAGCCAAGATCTCGGGGGACAGGGCGGGGTAAATACGCAGTATTTT.

This clonotype was seen at least ten times. The chain joins TRBV6-6 to TRBJ1-1; perhaps TRBD1 as D (6 bases). The V gene's germline CDR1 is MNHNY and CDR2 SVGAGI (reference sequence). This CDR3 is 14 amino acids long. Trimming removed 2 bases from V and 7 bases from J, with 14 bases in between. The CDR3 sequence is CASSYEKRGGEAFF. As DNA, the CDR3 is TGTGCCAGCAGTTACGAAAAAAGAGGGGGTGAAGCTTTCTTT.

This clonotype came up many times. The chain is built from TRBV6-6 and TRBJ1-1; D gene ambiguous. The germline CDR1 and CDR2 sequences are MNHNY and SVGAGI (reference sequence). The CDR3 length is 14 residues. The V end was cut by 7 bases, the J end by 5 bases, with 17 bases between. The CDR3 sequence: CASNKAGSGTEAFF. The DNA of the CDR3 is TGTGCCAGCAATAAGGCGGGGAGTGGGACTGAAGCTTTCTTT.

The V gene is TRBV6-5, the J gene TRBJ2-2; 7 positions agree with TRBD1. Germline V gene lookup returns CDR1 MNHEY and CDR2 SVGAGI. This CDR3 is 17 amino acids long. V was pared by 2 bases and J by 4 bases, with 10 bases of the junction left unmatched. In DNA form, the CDR3 reads TGTGCCAGCAGTTACGGGACAGACCCCGCGAGCACCGGGGAGCTGTTTTTT. It is translated as CASSYGTDPASTGELFF.